These T cell receptor beta chains were read from a single sample in a study of T cell responses to AZD1222 COVID-19 vaccine. Assay used: immunoSEQ multiplex PCR; TCRdb lists only in-frame clones, some missing. Here the sample spans 70,000 to 100,000 clones, approximately 83% being singletons. The source material was peripheral blood, sampled 28 days after the second AZD1222 dose. The receptors here all came from an adult who received the AZD1222 COVID-19 vaccine. CDR3s include the opening cysteine and the closing phenylalanine or tryptophan. The order of the fields is CDR3 DNA, CDR3 protein, V gene, clone size, J gene, D gene. A D gene is named only where the DNA matches it firmly. Clone size is shown for a subset of rows, as once, few, many or a class of expanded clone.

CDR3nt: TGTGCCAGCAGCTTGTCTGGGGCCAAAAACATTCAGTACTTC
CDR3aa: CASSLSGAKNIQYF
v_gene: TRBV5-6
abundance: -
j_gene: TRBJ2-4
d_gene: -

CDR3nt: TGTGCCAGCAGCCCCCCCCAGGGGCGAGGGACCCAGTACTTC
CDR3aa: CASSPPQGRGTQYF
v_gene: TRBV5-6
abundance: -
j_gene: TRBJ2-5
d_gene: -

CDR3nt: TGTGCCAGCGACGACGGGGTTGAGGAAAAACTGTTTTTT
CDR3aa: CASDDGVEEKLFF
v_gene: TRBV18
abundance: -
j_gene: TRBJ1-4
d_gene: -

CDR3nt: TGTGCCAGCAGTTTACCGGGCATCCGCGAGCAGTACTTC
CDR3aa: CASSLPGIREQYF
v_gene: TRBV28
abundance: few
j_gene: TRBJ2-7
d_gene: -

CDR3nt: TGTGCCAGCAGCTTGTCAGGGCGGGAGACCCAGTACTTC
CDR3aa: CASSLSGRETQYF
v_gene: TRBV7-9
abundance: -
j_gene: TRBJ2-5
d_gene: -

CDR3nt: TGTGCCAGCAGCTTAGTAGGGGCCTCGAATTATGGCTACACCTTC
CDR3aa: CASSLVGASNYGYTF
v_gene: TRBV11-2
abundance: -
j_gene: TRBJ1-2
d_gene: -

CDR3nt: TGTGCCAGCATCGACCAGGGGGCCGGAAAACTGTTTTTT
CDR3aa: CASIDQGAGKLFF
v_gene: TRBV2
abundance: -
j_gene: TRBJ1-4
d_gene: TRBD1

CDR3nt: TGTGCCAGCAGCCCCTCTGGCAGGGGGTTTGAAAAACTGTTTTTT
CDR3aa: CASSPSGRGFEKLFF
v_gene: TRBV3-1/TRBV3-2
abundance: -
j_gene: TRBJ1-4
d_gene: TRBD1

CDR3nt: TGTGCCAGTCTTAGGGAAGGGGGAGTTGGTGAAGCTTTCTTT
CDR3aa: CASLREGGVGEAFF
v_gene: TRBV19
abundance: -
j_gene: TRBJ1-1
d_gene: -

CDR3nt: TGTGCCAGCAGCCTAAGCAGACGGGTACTTGAAACAGATACGCAGTATTTT
CDR3aa: CASSLSRRVLETDTQYF
v_gene: TRBV7-9
abundance: -
j_gene: TRBJ2-3
d_gene: -

CDR3nt: TGTGCCACGAACGCTTTCCGGGGGCCTCACGAGCAGTACTTC
CDR3aa: CATNAFRGPHEQYF
v_gene: TRBV7-8
abundance: -
j_gene: TRBJ2-7
d_gene: -

CDR3nt: TGTGCCAGCAGCTCAGGGTTTTTCGCTAACTATGGCTACACCTTC
CDR3aa: CASSSGFFANYGYTF
v_gene: TRBV28
abundance: -
j_gene: TRBJ1-2
d_gene: -

CDR3nt: TGTGCCAGCAGAACAGGGGTGGGAGAGACCCAGTACTTC
CDR3aa: CASRTGVGETQYF
v_gene: TRBV6-5
abundance: -
j_gene: TRBJ2-5
d_gene: TRBD1

CDR3nt: TGCGCCAGCAGCCTCCCAGGACTAGCGGGAGGGGACGAGCAGTTCTTC
CDR3aa: CASSLPGLAGGDEQFF
v_gene: TRBV5-1
abundance: -
j_gene: TRBJ2-1
d_gene: TRBD2

CDR3nt: TGTGCCATCTGCGCAGGACAGGCTCCGGGAGAGACCCAGTACTTC
CDR3aa: CAICAGQAPGETQYF
v_gene: TRBV6-5
abundance: -
j_gene: TRBJ2-5
d_gene: TRBD1

CDR3nt: TGTGCCAGCAGCTCGGGACTAGCCCGGGGGACCGGGGAGCTGTTTTTT
CDR3aa: CASSSGLARGTGELFF
v_gene: TRBV7-8
abundance: -
j_gene: TRBJ2-2
d_gene: TRBD2

CDR3nt: TGTGCCTGGAGTGCCTTGACAGGCTACTACGAGCAGTACTTC
CDR3aa: CAWSALTGYYEQYF
v_gene: TRBV30
abundance: -
j_gene: TRBJ2-7
d_gene: -

CDR3nt: TGTGCCAGCAAAGTAGGAGTACTAGCGGGGTGGGAGCAGTACTTC
CDR3aa: CASKVGVLAGWEQYF
v_gene: TRBV7-8
abundance: -
j_gene: TRBJ2-7
d_gene: TRBD2

CDR3nt: TGCGCCAGCAGCCTCTCAGCGGGACCCTCCTACAATGAGCAGTTCTTC
CDR3aa: CASSLSAGPSYNEQFF
v_gene: TRBV4-3
abundance: -
j_gene: TRBJ2-1
d_gene: TRBD2

CDR3nt: TGTGCCAGCAGCCCAGACAGGACTAGCGGGTTAAGGGAGACCCAGTACTTC
CDR3aa: CASSPDRTSGLRETQYF
v_gene: TRBV28
abundance: -
j_gene: TRBJ2-5
d_gene: TRBD2